The 9 T cell receptor beta chains presented below share a single source sample, sequenced in a study of T cell repertoires in cytomegalovirus infection. Their recognized antigens are unknown. TCRdb passed the reads through MiXCR, listing each CDR3 protein once. The data hold 650,000 to 850,000 distinct CDR3 sequences, with 25% to 30% observed a single time. The sequencing used cultured CD8+ T cells from PBMCs, collected from culture after CMV antigen stimulation. These receptors were collected from a human donor in good health (CMV status not recorded). Some clones in this sample may be carry-over from other donors' samples.

The rearrangement uses TRBV19 and TRBJ1-2; D gene uncertain. Trimming cost V 5 bases and J 0 bases, with 7 bases left between them. Per germline, CDR1 LNHDA and CDR2 SQIVND (reference sequence). This CDR3 spans 13 amino acids. The CDR3 nucleotides read TGTGCCAGTAGTCCGACTTCTAACTATGGCTACACCTTC. Its protein product is CASSPTSNYGYTF.

The chain uses TRBV15 and TRBJ2-3; D is unclear. The CDR3 is 13 amino acids. Per germline, CDR1 LNHNV and CDR2 YYDKDF (reference sequence). The germline V and J ends were trimmed by 1 base and 4 bases, with 6 bases remaining between them. CDR3 sequence (DNA): TGTGCCACCAGCAGAGTTGGAGCAGATACGCAGTATTTT. Encoded protein: CATSRVGADTQYF. Combining the CDR3 with reference TRBV15 and TRBJ2-3 gives the whole variable domain DAMVIQNPRYQVTQFGKPVTLSCSQTLNHNVMYWYQQKSSQAPKLLFHYYDKDFNNEADTPDNFQSRRPNTSFCFLDIRSPGLGDTAMYLCATSRVGADTQYFGPGTRLTVL.

This chain links TRBV28 with TRBJ2-3; 10 nucleotides line up with TRBD2. The CDR3 is 16 residues long. J lost 4 bases, V lost 1 base, and 5 bases had no gene match. CDR1 and CDR2 from the germline V gene are MDHEN and SYDVKM. The CDR3 DNA follows: TGTGCCAGCAGTTTATCGGTAGCGGGGGGCCCAGATACGCAGTATTTT. Encoded protein: CASSLSVAGGPDTQYF. The whole variable domain, remainder taken from reference TRBV28 and TRBJ2-3, is DVKVTQSSRYLVKRTGEKVFLECVQDMDHENMFWYRQDPGLGLRLIYFSYDVKMKEKGDIPEGYSVSREKKERFSLILESASTNQTSMYLCASSLSVAGGPDTQYFGPGTRLTVL.

This clonotype was found many times. The chain uses TRBV7-2 and TRBJ2-3; no definite D call. Between the trimmed V and J ends, which lost 5 bases and 5 bases, there was a span of 5 bases. CDR3 length: 11 residues. Germline V gene sequence: CDR1 SGHTA, CDR2 FQGNSA. The CDR3 is CASSQRDTQYF. DNA for the CDR3: TGTGCCAGCAGCCAAAGAGATACGCAGTATTTT.

This clonotype was recorded a few times. The V and J genes are TRBV2 and TRBJ1-5; D is ambiguous. The CDR3 runs 15 residues. V was cut by 3 bases and J by 0 bases, with 9 bases left in between. CDR1 and CDR2 (germline): SNHLY, FYNNEI. CDR3 coding DNA: TGTGCCAGCAGTGATTCCTGGGATAGCAATCAGCCCCAGCATTTT. Its protein is CASSDSWDSNQPQHF.

The genes are TRBV4-3 and TRBJ2-5, with 9 positions matching TRBD2. The CDR3 is made up of 17 amino acids. V shed 0 bases and J 5 bases; nucleotides not matched to a gene: 10. From germline, CDR1 is LGHNA and CDR2 YSLEER. The CDR3 protein is CASSQDVLAGGRETQYF. As DNA, the CDR3 is TGCGCCAGCAGCCAAGATGTGCTCGCGGGGGGGCGGGAGACCCAGTACTTC.

The genes are TRBV7-9 and TRBJ2-1; D may be TRBD1 (6 bases). CDR3 length equals 17 residues. Trimming left V 4 bases short and J 0 bases short, with 16 bases between. Germline V gene sequence: CDR1 SEHNR, CDR2 FQNEAQ (reference sequence). Here the CDR3 DNA reads TGTGCCAGCAGCTCACCCCAGGGGACGAGCTCCTACAATGAGCAGTTCTTC. This sequence encodes CASSSPQGTSSYNEQFF.

The chain couples TRBV7-6 to TRBJ2-1; 10 nucleotides align to TRBD2. Unmatched junction bases numbered 2, after V lost 0 bases and J lost 0 bases. Germline lookup yields CDR1 SGHVS and CDR2 FNYEAQ. The CDR3 is 17 residues long. In nucleotides, the CDR3 is TGTGCCAGCAGCTTAGCAGCGGGGGGGGGCTCCTACAATGAGCAGTTCTTC. It encodes CASSLAAGGGSYNEQFF.

The chain uses TRBV20-1 and TRBJ2-7, with D unresolved. Per the germline V gene, CDR1 is DFQATT and CDR2 is SNEGSKA (reference sequence). The CDR3 has 16 amino acids. The V gene lost 0 bases and the J gene lost 3 bases, with 18 bases spanning the gap. This chain's CDR3 is CSARDSFGPGVYEQYF. The CDR3 coding sequence is TGCAGTGCTAGAGACAGTTTCGGTCCTGGCGTCTACGAGCAGTACTTC.